This TCR beta chain was recovered during a study of blood T cell repertoires in COVID-19. Study overall: Researchers got acute and convalescent COVID-19 samples from the United States, Italy and Spain.

In the source study's methods: By means of reference gene primer amplification, nucleated cell counts were estimated. Data came from immunoSEQ multiplex PCR; TCRdb stores just in-frame clones and leaves some out. V, J and clone size are taken as reported in that table, and D and trimming were inferred from the DNA itself. Among 70,000 or so clones listed, 87% were seen once. This CDR3 has 14 residues. J was trimmed by 6 bases and V by 11 bases; bases with no gene match: 12. Germline lookup yields CDR1 MNHEY and CDR2 SVGAGI. The source of this sequence is a woman older than 75 with acute or convalescent COVID-19. The rearrangement uses TRBV6-5 and TRBJ1-5, with 8 bases aligning to TRBD1. The sample comprised peripheral blood. The CDR3 is CALRTGLESQPQHF. Here the CDR3 DNA reads TGTGCCCTGAGGACAGGGTTGGAGAGTCAGCCCCAGCATTTT.